The source of this T cell receptor (beta chain) is a study of blood T cell repertoires in COVID-19. Overall study: Acute and convalescent COVID-19 specimens originated in the United States, Italy and Spain. Sample material is recorded as cDNA or gDNA derived from T cells, B-cell-depleted T cells, or PBMCs.

V dropped 8 bases and J dropped 5; count of bases not matched to a gene: 8. The CDR3 is 15 residues long. Germline V gene data show CDR1 as ENHRY and CDR2 as SYGVKD. Patients of the Seattle cohort, enrolled during active infection, were followed longitudinally. This clone was found a few times. Original handling: Scientists estimated how many nucleated cells there were by amplifying reference gene primers. Only in-frame clones appear in the TCRdb table, and some are missing; sequencing was by immunoSEQ multiplex PCR. That table supplies the V and J calls and clone size; D and trimming were determined from the DNA. The table has tens of thousands of clones, approximately 80% seen once; the top ten hold 15% to 25%.

This chain links TRBV10-3 with TRBJ2-2, with 10 bases lining up with TRBD2. Sequenced material: peripheral blood. This TCR came from a man younger than 40 with COVID-19, enrolled during active disease. Here the CDR3 reads CAIPCLAGVTGELFF. Here the CDR3 DNA reads TGTGCCATCCCCTGTCTAGCGGGAGTTACCGGGGAGCTGTTTTTT.